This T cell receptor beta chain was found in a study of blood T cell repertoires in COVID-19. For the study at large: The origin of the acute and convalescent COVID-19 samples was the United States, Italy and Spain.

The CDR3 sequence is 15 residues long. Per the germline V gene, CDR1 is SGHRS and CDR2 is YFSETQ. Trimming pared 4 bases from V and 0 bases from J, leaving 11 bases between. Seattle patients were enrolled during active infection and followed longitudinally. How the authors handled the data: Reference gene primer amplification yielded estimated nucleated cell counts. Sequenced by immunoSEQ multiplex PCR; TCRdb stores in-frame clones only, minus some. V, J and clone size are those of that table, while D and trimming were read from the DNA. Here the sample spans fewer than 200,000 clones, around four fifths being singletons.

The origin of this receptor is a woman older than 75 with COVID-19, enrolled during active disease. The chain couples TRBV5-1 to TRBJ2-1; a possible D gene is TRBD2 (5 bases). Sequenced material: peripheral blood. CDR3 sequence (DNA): TGCGCCAGCAGCCTCGCGGGTCTCTCCTACAATGAGCAGTTCTTC. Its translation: CASSLAGLSYNEQFF. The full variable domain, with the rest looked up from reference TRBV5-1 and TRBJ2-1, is KAGVTQTPRYLIKTRGQQVTLSCSPISGHRSVSWYQQTPGQGLQFLFEYFSETQRNKGNFPGRFSGRQFSNSRSEMNVSTLELGDSALYLCASSLAGLSYNEQFFGPGTRLTVL.